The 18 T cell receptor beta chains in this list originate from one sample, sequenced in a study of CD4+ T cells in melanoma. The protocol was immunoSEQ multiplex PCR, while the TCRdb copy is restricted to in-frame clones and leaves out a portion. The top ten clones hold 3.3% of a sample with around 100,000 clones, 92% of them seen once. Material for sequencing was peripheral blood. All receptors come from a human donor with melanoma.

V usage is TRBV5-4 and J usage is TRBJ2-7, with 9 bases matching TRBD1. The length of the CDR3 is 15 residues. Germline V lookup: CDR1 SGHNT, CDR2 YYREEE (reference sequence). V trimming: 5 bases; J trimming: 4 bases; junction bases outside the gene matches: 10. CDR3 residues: CASSSPGQGIYEQYF. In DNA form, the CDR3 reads TGTGCCAGCAGTTCACCGGGACAGGGTATTTACGAGCAGTACTTC.

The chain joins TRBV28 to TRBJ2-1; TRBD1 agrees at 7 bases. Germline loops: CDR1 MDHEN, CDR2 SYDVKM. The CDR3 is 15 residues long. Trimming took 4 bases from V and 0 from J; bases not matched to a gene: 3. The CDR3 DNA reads TGTGCCAGCAGTTCCTCAGGGGGCTCCTACAATGAGCAGTTCTTC. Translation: CASSSSGGSYNEQFF. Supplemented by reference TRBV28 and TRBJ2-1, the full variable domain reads DVKVTQSSRYLVKRTGEKVFLECVQDMDHENMFWYRQDPGLGLRLIYFSYDVKMKEKGDIPEGYSVSREKKERFSLILESASTNQTSMYLCASSSSGGSYNEQFFGPGTRLTVL.

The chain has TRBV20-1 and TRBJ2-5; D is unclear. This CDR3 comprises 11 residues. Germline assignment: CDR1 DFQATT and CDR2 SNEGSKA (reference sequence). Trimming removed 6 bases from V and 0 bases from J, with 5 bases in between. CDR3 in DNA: TGCAGTGCCACAGACCAAGAGACCCAGTACTTC. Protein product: CSATDQETQYF.

Here the CDR3 DNA reads TGTGCCAGCAGTTACAGCTCCGCACCCGCTTACGAGCAGTACTTC. It translates to CASSYSSAPAYEQYF. The chain uses TRBV6-5 and TRBJ2-7; D uncertain. V shed 2 bases and J shed 4 bases, with 15 bases lying between them. CDR1 and CDR2 from the germline V gene are MNHEY and SVGAGI. CDR3 length equals 15 residues.

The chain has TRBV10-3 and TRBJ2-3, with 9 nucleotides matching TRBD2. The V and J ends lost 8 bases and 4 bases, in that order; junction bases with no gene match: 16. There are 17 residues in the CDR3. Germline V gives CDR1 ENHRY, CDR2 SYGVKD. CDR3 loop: CAIVRNGAGGNPDTQYF. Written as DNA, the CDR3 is TGTGCCATCGTCCGCAATGGGGCGGGGGGGAACCCAGATACGCAGTATTTT.

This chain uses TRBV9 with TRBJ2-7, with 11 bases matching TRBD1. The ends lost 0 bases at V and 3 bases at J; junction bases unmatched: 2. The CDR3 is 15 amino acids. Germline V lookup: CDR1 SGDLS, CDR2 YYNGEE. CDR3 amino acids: CASSVAGTGGYEQYF. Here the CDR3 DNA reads TGTGCCAGCAGCGTAGCCGGGACAGGGGGCTACGAGCAGTACTTC.

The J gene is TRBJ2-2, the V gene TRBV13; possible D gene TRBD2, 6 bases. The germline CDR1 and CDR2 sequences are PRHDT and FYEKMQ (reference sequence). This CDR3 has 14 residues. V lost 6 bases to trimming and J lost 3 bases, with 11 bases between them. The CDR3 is CASRRRVYTGELFF. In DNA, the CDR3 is TGTGCCAGCAGACGGAGGGTTTACACCGGGGAGCTGTTTTTT.

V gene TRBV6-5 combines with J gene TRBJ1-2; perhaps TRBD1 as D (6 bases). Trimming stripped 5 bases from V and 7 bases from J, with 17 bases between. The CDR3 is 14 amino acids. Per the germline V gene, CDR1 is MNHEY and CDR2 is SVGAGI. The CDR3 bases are TGTGCCAGCAGTAAGCAGGGGCGGGATGGTGGCTACACCTTC. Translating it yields CASSKQGRDGGYTF.

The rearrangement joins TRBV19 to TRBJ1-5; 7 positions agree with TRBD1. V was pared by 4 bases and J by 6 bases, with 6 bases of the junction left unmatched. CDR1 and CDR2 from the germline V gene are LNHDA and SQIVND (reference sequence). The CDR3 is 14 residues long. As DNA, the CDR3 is TGTGCCAGTAGTACACAGGGGTTCGGTCAGCCCCAGCATTTT. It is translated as CASSTQGFGQPQHF.

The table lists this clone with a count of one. CDR3 coding DNA: TGTGCCAGCTCCCAAATCGGCGGGAACACTGAAGCTTTCTTT. It translates to CASSQIGGNTEAFF. V usage is TRBV18 and J usage is TRBJ1-1; the D is unclear. The V gene lost 6 bases and the J gene lost 1 base, with 12 bases spanning the gap. Germline V CDR1 and CDR2: KGHSH, LQKENI. The CDR3 consists of 14 residues.

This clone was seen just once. The CDR3 sequence is CASSPAGFSTDTQYF. The CDR3 DNA reads as TGTGCCAGCAGCCCAGCGGGGTTTAGCACAGATACGCAGTATTTT. This chain uses TRBV7-2 with TRBJ2-3; 7 bases line up with TRBD2. The CDR3 loop spans 15 amino acids. Germline V gene data show CDR1 as SGHTA and CDR2 as FQGNSA. Trimming cost V 5 bases and J 0 bases; bases outside gene matches: 5.

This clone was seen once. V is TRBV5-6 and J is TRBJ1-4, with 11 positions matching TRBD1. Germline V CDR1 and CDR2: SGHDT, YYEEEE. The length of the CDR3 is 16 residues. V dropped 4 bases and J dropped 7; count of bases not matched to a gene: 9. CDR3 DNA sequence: TGTGCCAGCAGCGGGGACAGGGGGAGGTCTAGTGAAAAACTGTTTTTT. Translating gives CASSGDRGRSSEKLFF.

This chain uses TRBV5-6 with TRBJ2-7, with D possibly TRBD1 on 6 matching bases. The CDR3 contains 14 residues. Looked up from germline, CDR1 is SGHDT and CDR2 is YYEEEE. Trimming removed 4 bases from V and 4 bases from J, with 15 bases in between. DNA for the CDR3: TGTGCCAGCAGCGGGCCACAGGGAAGTTACGAGCAGTACTTC. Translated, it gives CASSGPQGSYEQYF.

For the CDR3, the DNA is TGCGCCAGCAGTGAGATCGGGACAAAAAATCCAAAGCATCTGTATAGCAATCAGCCCCAGCATTTT. Protein product: CASSEIGTKNPKHLYSNQPQHF. The gene calls are TRBV10-1 and TRBJ1-5, with a tentative D call TRBD1 (6 bases). This CDR3 comprises 22 residues. Trimming stripped 2 bases from V and 0 bases from J, with 29 bases between. Germline V gives CDR1 WNHNN, CDR2 SYGVQD (reference sequence).

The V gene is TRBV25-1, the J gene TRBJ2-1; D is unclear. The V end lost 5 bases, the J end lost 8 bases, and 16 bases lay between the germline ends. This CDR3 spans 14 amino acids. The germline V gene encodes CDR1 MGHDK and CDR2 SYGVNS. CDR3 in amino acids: CASSPKGWVHEQFF. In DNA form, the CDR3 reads TGTGCCAGCAGTCCCAAAGGATGGGTTCATGAGCAGTTCTTC.

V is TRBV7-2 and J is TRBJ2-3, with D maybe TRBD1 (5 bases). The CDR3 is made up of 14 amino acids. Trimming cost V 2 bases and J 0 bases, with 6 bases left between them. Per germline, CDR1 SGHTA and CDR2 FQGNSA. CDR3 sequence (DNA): TGTGCCAGCAGCTTAACAGGCAGCACAGATACGCAGTATTTT. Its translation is CASSLTGSTDTQYF.

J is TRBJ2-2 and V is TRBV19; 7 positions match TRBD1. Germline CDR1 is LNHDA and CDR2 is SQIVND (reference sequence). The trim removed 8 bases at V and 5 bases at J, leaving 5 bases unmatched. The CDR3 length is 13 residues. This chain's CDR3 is CASGKQGTGELFF. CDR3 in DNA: TGTGCCAGTGGGAAACAGGGGACCGGGGAGCTGTTTTTT.

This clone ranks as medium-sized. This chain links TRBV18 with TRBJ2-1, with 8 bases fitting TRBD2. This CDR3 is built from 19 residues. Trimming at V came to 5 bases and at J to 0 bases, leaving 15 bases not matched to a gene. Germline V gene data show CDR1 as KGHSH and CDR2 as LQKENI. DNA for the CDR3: TGTGCCAGCTCAAGGGCCCCCGGGACTAGTCAGAGCTCCTACAATGAGCAGTTCTTC. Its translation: CASSRAPGTSQSSYNEQFF.